The T cell receptor (beta chain) under discussion was sequenced for a study of CD8 T cells in Susac syndrome. The table lists this clonotype with a count of one. Patients with Susac syndrome showed fulfilment of recently defined diagnostic criteria for definite or probable disease. V lost 7 bases to trimming and J lost 8 bases, with 14 bases between them. Germline V CDR1 and CDR2: SQVTM, ANQGSEA. The CDR3 loop spans 11 amino acids. It was with random hexamers that roughly 0.5 to 1 ug RNA was reverse transcribed. TCRdb re-called the immunoSEQ multiplex PCR reads with MiXCR, one entry per CDR3 protein. Of 160,000 or so distinct CDR3 sequences in the sample, roughly 95% are singletons; the top ten hold 0.16%.

The chain links TRBV29-1 to TRBJ1-1, with D perhaps TRBD1 (6 bases). Sequencing was performed on CD4+ T cells from PBMCs. This receptor was identified in a human donor with Susac syndrome. The CDR3 spells CSGRQTGEAFF. CDR3 nucleotides: TGCAGCGGGAGACAGACAGGAGAAGCTTTCTTT.